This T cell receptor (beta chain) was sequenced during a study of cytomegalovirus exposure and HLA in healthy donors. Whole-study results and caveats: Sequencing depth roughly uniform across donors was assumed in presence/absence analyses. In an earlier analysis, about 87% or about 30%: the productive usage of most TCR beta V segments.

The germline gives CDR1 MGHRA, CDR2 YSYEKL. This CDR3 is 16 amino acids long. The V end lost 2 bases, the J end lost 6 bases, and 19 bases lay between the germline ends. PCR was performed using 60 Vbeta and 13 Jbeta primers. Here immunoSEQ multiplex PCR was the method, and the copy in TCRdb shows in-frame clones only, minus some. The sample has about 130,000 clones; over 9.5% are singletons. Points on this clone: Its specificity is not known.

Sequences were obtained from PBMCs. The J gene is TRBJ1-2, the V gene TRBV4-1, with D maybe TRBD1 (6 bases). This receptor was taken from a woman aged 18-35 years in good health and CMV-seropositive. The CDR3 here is CASSQWGITGTNGYTF. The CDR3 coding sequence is TGCGCCAGCAGCCAATGGGGGATAACAGGGACAAATGGCTACACCTTC.